The following is a T cell receptor (beta chain) sequence with its context. Its ends do not fully match the called genes, so a read error is possible. The sample originates from a study of CD8+CD57+ T cells in acquired aplastic anemia. Study-level background: 3.2 ug was the average amount of DNA from sorted CD4+ and CD8+ cells.

The study profiled TCR beta VDJ and CDR3 using genomic DNA as template. TCRdb re-called the reads with MiXCR, one entry per CDR3 protein. Seen here are around 200,000 distinct CDR3 sequences, around half observed once, and the top ten hold about 9.7%. Patients chosen for sequencing had CD8+CD57+ cells that had expanded, as shown by flow cytometry. Germline values: CDR1 DFQATT, CDR2 SNEGSKA (reference sequence). This CDR3 is built from 14 residues. The clonotype was recovered from a human donor with aplastic anemia. The rearrangement joins TRBV20-1 to TRBJ2-3; TRBD2 might be the D (6 bases). The sequencing input was sorted CD4+, CD8+, or CD8+CD57+ T cells (not recorded which) from PBMCs. The CDR3 DNA reads as TGCAGTGCTAGAGATCGCAGGGAGGCAGATACGCGGTATTTT. Its protein is CSARDRREADTRYF.